The entry below gives a single T cell receptor beta chain sequence along with its context. Trimming took off 0 bases at V and 0 bases at J, with 14 bases between the two ends. Germline CDR1 reads MGHRA; CDR2 reads YSYEKL. The CDR3 contains 17 residues. This sample is drawn from a study of blood T cell repertoires in COVID-19. Overall study: Donors in the United States, Italy and Spain gave samples during acute or convalescent COVID-19. PBMCs, B-cell-depleted T cells, or T cells were the source of the cDNA or gDNA that made up the material.

As processed by the authors: Estimated nucleated cell counts came from reference gene primer amplification. Here immunoSEQ multiplex PCR was the method, and the copy in TCRdb shows in-frame clones only, minus some. The V and J calls and clone size were taken over from that table, and D and trimming were inferred from the DNA. The table includes approximately 85,000 clones, around 90% detected once. The chain employs TRBV4-1 and TRBJ1-1; unclear D gene. Input material: peripheral blood. The source of this sequence is a man between 50 and 59 years old with acute or convalescent COVID-19. The CDR3 DNA is TGCGCCAGCAGCCAAGATCTAGGATCGGTCCTGAACACTGAAGCTTTCTTT. Translated: CASSQDLGSVLNTEAFF.